This T cell receptor (beta chain) was documented in a study of T cell repertoires in cytomegalovirus infection. Looking at the study overall: Both a matching HLA type and CMV infection were indicated by public TCR beta signatures. Study-wide results and limits: HLA-C-restricted, CMV-specific TCR beta clonotypes were dominant ex vivo. Of the TCR beta families, the public ones yielded a cumulative frequency that identified carriers of CMV plus the relevant HLA.

A note on this clonotype: No antigen is known for it.

In TCRdb, the reads were re-called with MiXCR into one record per CDR3 protein. Of some 300,000 distinct CDR3 sequences in the sample, roughly a sixth were seen once. Germline CDR1 and CDR2: LNHDA and SQIVND (reference sequence). CDR3 size: 13 residues. Trimming removed 6 bases from V and 8 bases from J, with 14 bases in between. The rearrangement joins TRBV19 to TRBJ2-1, with D hard to call. Sequencing was carried out using PBMCs. This receptor was taken from a human donor in good health (CMV status not recorded). Some clones in this sample may be carry-over from other donors' samples. The CDR3 sequence: CASRLGGWDEQFF. The CDR3 region has the DNA TGTGCCAGTAGGCTGGGCGGTTGGGATGAGCAGTTCTTC.